The next 24 T cell receptor beta chains were all read from a single sample in a study of blood T cell repertoires in COVID-19. TCRdb's copy holds only in-frame clones and misses some; the assay was immunoSEQ multiplex PCR. The repertoire holds 250,000 or so clones, with roughly 80% as singletons. The material sequenced was PBMCs or T cells enriched from blood (not recorded which). These receptors originate from a woman aged 40 to 50 who had been exposed to COVID-19.

This sequence joins TRBV21-1 and TRBJ1-5; the table's TRBD1 call for D was not verified on the DNA. TRBV21-1 is recorded as a pseudogene. The CDR3 runs 16 residues. Here the CDR3 reads CASSPHRGRTNQPQHF. CDR3 bases: TGTGCCAGCAGCCCTCACAGGGGCCGTACTAATCAGCCCCAGCATTTT.

The J gene is TRBJ1-1, the V gene TRBV7-9; D possibly corresponds to TRBD1 (5 bases). The V end lost 5 bases, the J end lost 0 bases, and 7 bases lay between the germline ends. The CDR3 sequence is 13 residues long. Germline V gene data show CDR1 as SEHNR and CDR2 as FQNEAQ (reference sequence). This chain's CDR3 is CASSQTVNTEAFF. CDR3 nucleotide sequence: TGTGCCAGCAGCCAGACAGTGAACACTGAAGCTTTCTTT.

In its sample, this clone was seen a few times. Other nucleotide sequences from this sample produce the same CDR3. The rearrangement links TRBV19 to TRBJ1-5; tentative D call: TRBD1 (6 bases). The CDR3 runs 14 residues. Trimming removed 6 bases from V and 2 bases from J, with 11 bases in between. CDR1 and CDR2 from the germline V gene are LNHDA and SQIVND (reference sequence). The CDR3 loop is CASSATGGNQPQHF. The CDR3, as DNA: TGTGCCAGTAGCGCGACAGGAGGCAATCAGCCCCAGCATTTT. The full variable domain, rest sourced from reference TRBV19 and TRBJ1-5, is DGGITQSPKYLFRKEGQNVTLSCEQNLNHDAMYWYRQDPGQGLRLIYYSQIVNDFQKGDIAEGYSVSREKKESFPLTVTSAQKNPTAFYLCASSATGGNQPQHFGDGTRLSIL.

This rearrangement joins TRBV3-1 (or the pseudogene TRBV3-2) to TRBJ1-5; 9 nucleotides align to TRBD1. The V gene end was trimmed by 5 bases and the J gene end by 4 bases; junction bases not matched to a gene: 3. This CDR3 comprises 14 residues. CDR1 is LGHDT, CDR2 YNNKEL, per germline (reference sequence). The CDR3 is CASSATGGNQPQHF. CDR3 bases: TGTGCCAGCAGCGCGACAGGGGGTAATCAGCCCCAGCATTTT.

This chain connects TRBV10-3 to TRBJ2-5, with 11 bases matching TRBD2. Trimming took 3 bases from V and 5 from J; bases not matched to a gene: 5. Germline V CDR1 and CDR2: ENHRY, SYGVKD. There are 15 residues in the CDR3. The CDR3 sequence: CAISDGASGGETQYF. As DNA, the CDR3 is TGTGCCATCAGTGACGGGGCTAGCGGGGGGGAGACCCAGTACTTC.

J is TRBJ2-7 and V is TRBV6-5, with 10 bases fitting TRBD1. CDR1 is MNHEY, CDR2 SVGAGI, per germline. With 3 bases clipped from V and 5 bases from J, the junction kept 7 bases outside the gene matches. This CDR3 is built from 15 residues. The CDR3, as DNA: TGTGCCAGCAGTTATTCGGGGACAGGGGCCCACGAGCAGTACTTC. Amino acid sequence: CASSYSGTGAHEQYF.

The CDR3 DNA is TGTGCCAGCAGCCCGAGGGACATTTTAAATTCACCCCTCCACTTT. It is translated as CASSPRDILNSPLHF. The J gene is TRBJ1-6, the V gene TRBV7-2, with a tentative D call TRBD1 (6 bases). This CDR3 region has 15 residues. CDR1 is SGHTA and CDR2 is FQGNSA in the germline V gene. Trimming shortened V by 5 bases and J by 7 bases, and 15 bases separated the two germline ends.

The V call is TRBV6-2 or TRBV6-3, the J call TRBJ1-4; the D is unclear. The CDR3 runs to 15 residues. Germline V gene data show CDR1 as MNHEY and CDR2 as SVGEGT. Trimming removed 6 bases at V and 0 bases at J, with 11 bases between. The chain's CDR3 is CASSPQPATNEKLFF. The CDR3, as DNA: TGTGCCAGCAGCCCACAGCCAGCAACTAATGAAAAACTGTTTTTT.

The chain recombines TRBV27 with TRBJ1-4, with D tentatively TRBD1 (5 bases). Germline values: CDR1 MNHEY, CDR2 SMNVEV (reference sequence). The CDR3 loop spans 14 amino acids. V was pared by 3 bases and J by 8 bases, with 13 bases between. The CDR3 DNA is TGTGCCAGCAGTTTGGACCAGTGGGGCGAAAAACTGTTTTTT. It translates to CASSLDQWGEKLFF.

This chain connects TRBV11-2 to TRBJ2-7, with TRBD2 matching 9 bases. The CDR3 contains 14 residues. V shed 2 bases, J shed 5 bases, and the junction held 4 bases outside the gene matches. Looked up from germline, CDR1 is SGHAT and CDR2 is FQNNGV. The chain's CDR3 is CASSLSLAGNEQYF. CDR3 in DNA: TGTGCCAGCAGCTTAAGTCTAGCGGGAAACGAGCAGTACTTC.

This clone showed up just once. This chain uses TRBV2 with TRBJ2-1, with 9 positions matching TRBD1. This CDR3 has 14 residues. The V and J ends lost 6 bases and 4 bases, in that order; junction bases with no gene match: 4. Per germline, CDR1 SNHLY and CDR2 FYNNEI. The CDR3: CASRWTGVYNEQFF. DNA of the CDR3: TGTGCCAGCAGGTGGACAGGGGTTTACAATGAGCAGTTCTTC.

The gene calls are TRBV5-1 and TRBJ1-2; TRBD1 is a possible D gene (5 bases). There are 16 residues in the CDR3. With 0 bases removed from V and 6 bases from J, the gap between germline ends came to 18 bases. Germline V gene sequence: CDR1 SGHRS, CDR2 YFSETQ. The DNA for the CDR3 is TGCGCCAGCAGCTTGGAGAGACCGGGAGCGACAGATGGCTACACCTTC. It yields the protein CASSLERPGATDGYTF.

V gene TRBV12-3 or TRBV12-4 combines with J gene TRBJ1-5; D possibly corresponds to TRBD1 (6 bases). The CDR3 runs 13 residues. The V end was cut by 5 bases, the J end by 6 bases, with 11 bases between. The CDR3, as DNA: TGTGCCAGCAGTACAGGGTTGAGTCAGCCCCAGCATTTT. Protein sequence: CASSTGLSQPQHF.

This chain links TRBV29-1 with TRBJ1-1, with D unclear. Germline V gives CDR1 SQVTM, CDR2 ANQGSEA. V was pared by 8 bases and J by 1 base, with 11 bases between. This CDR3 is 12 amino acids long. The CDR3 region has the DNA TGCAGCAGCGTTCGAGGGAACACTGAAGCTTTCTTT. Translating gives CSSVRGNTEAFF. The full variable domain, rest sourced from reference TRBV29-1 and TRBJ1-1, is SAVISQKPSRDICQRGTSLTIQCQVDSQVTMMFWYRQQPGQSLTLIATANQGSEATYESGFVIDKFPISRPNLTFSTLTVSNMSPEDSSIYLCSSVRGNTEAFFGQGTRLTVV.

This clone was observed a single time. The chain combines TRBV2 with TRBJ1-2; a weak D match, TRBD1 (6 bases). The V and J ends lost 9 bases and 6 bases respectively, with 11 bases between them. This CDR3 has 11 residues. Germline CDR1 and CDR2: SNHLY and FYNNEI. The CDR3 region has the DNA TGTGCCAGAGGGGGAAGGGATGGCTACACCTTC. The encoded protein is CARGGRDGYTF.

Here the CDR3 DNA reads TGTGCCAGCAGTAGGAGGGTGGGCGGTCAGCCCCAGCATTTT. It specifies CASSRRVGGQPQHF. J is TRBJ1-5 and V is TRBV6-5, with D hard to call. V lost 5 bases, J lost 6 bases, and 14 bases lay in between. This CDR3 has 14 amino acids. Per the germline V gene, CDR1 is MNHEY and CDR2 is SVGAGI.

This sequence joins TRBV2 and TRBJ2-3; 13 nucleotides align to TRBD2. The V segment lost 8 bases and the J segment 1 base; nucleotides outside the gene matches: 12. Germline lookup yields CDR1 SNHLY and CDR2 FYNNEI. This CDR3 comprises 18 residues. The CDR3, as DNA: TGTGCCAGCCGAAGGGGACTAGCGGGGAGCGGTGGCACAGATACGCAGTATTTT. Amino acids: CASRRGLAGSGGTDTQYF.

The sample holds one count of this clone. This sequence joins TRBV6-2 or TRBV6-3 and TRBJ2-3; D ambiguous. Per the germline V gene, CDR1 is MNHEY and CDR2 is SVGEGT. The CDR3 extends over 16 amino acids. Deletions cut 4 bases from V and 7 bases from J, with 21 bases between. The CDR3 coding sequence is TGTGCCAGCAGTTCTTTTGGTAGAGAGGTAGGAAATACGCAGTATTTT. Protein: CASSSFGREVGNTQYF.

As concerns this clone: Other DNA sequences within the sample encode an identical CDR3. This chain links TRBV30 with TRBJ2-1; tentative D call: TRBD2 (6 bases). The CDR3 extends over 11 amino acids. CDR1 and CDR2 from the germline V gene are GTSNPN and SVGIG (reference sequence). Deletions cut 3 bases from V and 7 bases from J, with 7 bases between. As DNA, the CDR3 is TGTGCCTGGAGCCGGGGGAATGAGCAGTTCTTC. Translated, it gives CAWSRGNEQFF.

The V and J genes are TRBV24-1 and TRBJ2-5, with 7 bases that match TRBD2. The germline CDR1 and CDR2 sequences are KGHDR and SFDVKD. The CDR3 sequence is 16 residues long. Losses at the gene ends were 4 bases for V and 4 bases for J; bases not matched to a gene: 11. DNA of the CDR3: TGTGCCACCAGTGAGGGGACTACCGGGCCTTCAGAGACCCAGTACTTC. Its translation: CATSEGTTGPSETQYF.

V is TRBV19 and J is TRBJ1-1; unclear D gene. This CDR3 has 15 amino acids. Germline V gene data show CDR1 as LNHDA and CDR2 as SQIVND (reference sequence). Between the trimmed V and J ends, which lost 4 bases and 0 bases, there was a span of 12 bases. The CDR3, as DNA: TGTGCCAGTAGTAAAGGGAGGGTCTTGAACACTGAAGCTTTCTTT. Protein product: CASSKGRVLNTEAFF.

The rearrangement joins TRBV14 to TRBJ1-1; 8 bases are a match to TRBD1. Germline loops: CDR1 SGHDN, CDR2 FVKESK. V shed 0 bases and J 3 bases; nucleotides not matched to a gene: 3. The CDR3 is made up of 15 amino acids. CDR3 sequence (DNA): TGTGCCAGCAGCCAAGATACAGGGGGGGACACTGAAGCTTTCTTT. This gives the protein CASSQDTGGDTEAFF.

The rearrangement links TRBV3-1 (or the pseudogene TRBV3-2) to TRBJ1-2; D unresolved. Per the germline V gene, CDR1 is LGHDT and CDR2 is YNNKEL (reference sequence). The germline V and J ends were trimmed by 4 bases and 8 bases, with 17 bases remaining between them. The CDR3 consists of 14 residues. The CDR3 nucleotides are TGTGCCAGCAGCCCCTCCGACGCGAGCGAGGGCTACACCTTC. This codes for CASSPSDASEGYTF.

The chain joins TRBV5-4 to TRBJ1-2; perhaps TRBD1 as D (5 bases). Trimming cost V 5 bases and J 4 bases, with 18 bases left between them. This CDR3 comprises 15 residues. CDR1 and CDR2 from the germline V gene are SGHNT and YYREEE (reference sequence). Here the CDR3 reads CASSWDGTAGYGYTF. For the CDR3, the DNA is TGTGCCAGCAGTTGGGACGGGACTGCGGGCTATGGCTACACCTTC.